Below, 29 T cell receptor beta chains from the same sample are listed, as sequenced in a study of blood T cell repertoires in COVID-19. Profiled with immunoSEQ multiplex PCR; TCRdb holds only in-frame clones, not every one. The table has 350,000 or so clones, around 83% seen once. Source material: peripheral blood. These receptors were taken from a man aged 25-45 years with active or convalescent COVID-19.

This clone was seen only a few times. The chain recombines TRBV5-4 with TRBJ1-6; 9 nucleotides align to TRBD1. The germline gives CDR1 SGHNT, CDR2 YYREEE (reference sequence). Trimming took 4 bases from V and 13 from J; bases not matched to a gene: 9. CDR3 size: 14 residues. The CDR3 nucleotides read TGTGCCAGCAGCCAGGACAGGGGTCTGGGCCCCCTCCACTTT. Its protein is CASSQDRGLGPLHF.

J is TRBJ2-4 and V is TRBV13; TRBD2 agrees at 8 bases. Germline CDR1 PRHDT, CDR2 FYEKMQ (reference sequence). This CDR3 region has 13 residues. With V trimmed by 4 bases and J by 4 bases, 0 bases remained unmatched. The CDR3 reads CASSSSGKNIQYF. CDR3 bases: TGTGCCAGCAGCTCTAGCGGGAAAAACATTCAGTACTTC.

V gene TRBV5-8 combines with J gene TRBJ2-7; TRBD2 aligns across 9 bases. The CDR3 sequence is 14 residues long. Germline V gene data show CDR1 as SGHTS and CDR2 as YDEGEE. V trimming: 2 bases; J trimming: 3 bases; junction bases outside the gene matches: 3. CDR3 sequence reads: CASSLAGGLYEQYF. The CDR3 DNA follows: TGTGCCAGCAGCTTAGCGGGGGGCCTCTACGAGCAGTACTTC.

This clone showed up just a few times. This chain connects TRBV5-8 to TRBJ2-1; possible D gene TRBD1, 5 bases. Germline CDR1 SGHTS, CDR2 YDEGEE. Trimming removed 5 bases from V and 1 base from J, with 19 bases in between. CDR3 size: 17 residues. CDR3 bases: TGTGCCAGCAGATTGCATTCGGGTCAGGGTTCCTACAATGAGCAGTTCTTC. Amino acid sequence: CASRLHSGQGSYNEQFF.

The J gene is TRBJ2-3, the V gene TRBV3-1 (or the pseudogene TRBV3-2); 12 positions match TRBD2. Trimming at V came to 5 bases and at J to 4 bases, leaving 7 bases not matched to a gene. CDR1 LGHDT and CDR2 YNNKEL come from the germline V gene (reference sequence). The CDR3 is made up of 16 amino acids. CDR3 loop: CASSWLAGGFPDTQYF. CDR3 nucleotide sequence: TGTGCCAGCAGCTGGCTAGCGGGGGGGTTTCCAGATACGCAGTATTTT.

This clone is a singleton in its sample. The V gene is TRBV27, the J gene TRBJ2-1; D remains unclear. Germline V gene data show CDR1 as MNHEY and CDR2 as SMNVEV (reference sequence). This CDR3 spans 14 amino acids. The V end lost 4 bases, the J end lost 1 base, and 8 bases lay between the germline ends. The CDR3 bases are TGTGCCAGCAGTTATATCCGGTCCTACAATGAGCAGTTCTTC. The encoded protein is CASSYIRSYNEQFF.

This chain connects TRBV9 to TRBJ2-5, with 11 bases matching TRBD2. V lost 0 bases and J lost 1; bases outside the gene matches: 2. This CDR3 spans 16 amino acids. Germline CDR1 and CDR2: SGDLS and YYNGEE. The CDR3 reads CASSVDGTSGQETQYF. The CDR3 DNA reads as TGTGCCAGCAGCGTAGACGGGACTAGCGGCCAAGAGACCCAGTACTTC.

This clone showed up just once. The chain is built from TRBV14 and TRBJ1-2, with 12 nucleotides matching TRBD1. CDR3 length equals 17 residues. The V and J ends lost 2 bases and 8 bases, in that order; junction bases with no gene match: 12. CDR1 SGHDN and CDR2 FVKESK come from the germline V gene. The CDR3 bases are TGTGCCAGCAGCCAACGGTCGGGGACAGGGGGCTTTGGAGGCTACACCTTC. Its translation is CASSQRSGTGGFGGYTF.

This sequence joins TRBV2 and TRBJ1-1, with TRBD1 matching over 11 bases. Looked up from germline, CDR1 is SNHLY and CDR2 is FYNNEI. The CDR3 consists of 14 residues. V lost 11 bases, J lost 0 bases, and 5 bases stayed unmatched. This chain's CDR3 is CAGGQGALNTEAFF. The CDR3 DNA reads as TGTGCCGGCGGACAGGGGGCCTTGAACACTGAAGCTTTCTTT. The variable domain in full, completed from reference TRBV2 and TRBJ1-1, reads EPEVTQTPSHQVTQMGQEVILRCVPISNHLYFYWYRQILGQKVEFLVSFYNNEISEKSEIFDDQFSVERPDGSNFTLKIRSTKLEDSAMYFCAGGQGALNTEAFFGQGTRLTVV.

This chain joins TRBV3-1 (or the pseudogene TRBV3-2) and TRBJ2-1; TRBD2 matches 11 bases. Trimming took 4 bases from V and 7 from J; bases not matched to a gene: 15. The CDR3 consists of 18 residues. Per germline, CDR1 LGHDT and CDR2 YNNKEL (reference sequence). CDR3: CASSPFLTSGGISNEQFF. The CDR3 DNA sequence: TGTGCCAGCAGCCCGTTTCTTACTAGCGGGGGAATATCAAATGAGCAGTTCTTC.

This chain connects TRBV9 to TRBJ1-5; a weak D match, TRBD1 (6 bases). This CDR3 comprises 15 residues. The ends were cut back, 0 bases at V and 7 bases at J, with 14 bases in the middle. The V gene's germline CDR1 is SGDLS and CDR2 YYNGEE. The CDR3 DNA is TGTGCCAGCAGCGTAGGGGCAGGGGCTAAGCAGCCCCAGCATTTT. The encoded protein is CASSVGAGAKQPQHF.

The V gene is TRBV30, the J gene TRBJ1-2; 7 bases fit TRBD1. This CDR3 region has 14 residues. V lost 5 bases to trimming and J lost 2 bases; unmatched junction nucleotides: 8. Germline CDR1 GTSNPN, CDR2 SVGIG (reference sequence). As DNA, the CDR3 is TGTGCCTGGGCAGCCGGGACAGTAAACTATGGCTACACCTTC. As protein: CAWAAGTVNYGYTF. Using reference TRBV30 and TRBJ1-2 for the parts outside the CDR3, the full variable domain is SQTIHQWPATLVQPVGSPLSLECTVEGTSNPNLYWYRQAAGRGLQLLFYSVGIGQISSEVPQNLSASRPQDRQFILSSKKLLLSDSGFYLCAWAAGTVNYGYTFGSGTRLTVV.

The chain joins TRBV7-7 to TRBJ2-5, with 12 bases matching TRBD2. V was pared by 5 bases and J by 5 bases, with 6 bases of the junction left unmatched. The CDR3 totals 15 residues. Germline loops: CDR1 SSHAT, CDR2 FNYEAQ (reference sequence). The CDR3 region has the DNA TGTGCCAGCAGCCGTCTAGCGGGGGGGCTGGAGACCCAGTACTTC. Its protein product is CASSRLAGGLETQYF.

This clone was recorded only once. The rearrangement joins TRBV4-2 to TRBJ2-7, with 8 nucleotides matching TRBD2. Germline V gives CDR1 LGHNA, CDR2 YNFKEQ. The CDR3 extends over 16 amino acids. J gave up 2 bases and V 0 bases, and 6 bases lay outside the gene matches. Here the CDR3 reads CASSQDPGLATYEQYF. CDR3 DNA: TGTGCCAGCAGCCAAGATCCCGGACTAGCAACCTACGAGCAGTACTTC.

CDR3 sequence reads: CASSQDGGQRNYNEQFF. Here the CDR3 DNA reads TGCGCCAGCAGCCAAGATGGGGGACAGAGAAACTACAATGAGCAGTTCTTC. The chain recombines TRBV4-3 with TRBJ2-1, with 7 bases fitting TRBD1. CDR1 and CDR2 from the germline V gene are LGHNA and YSLEER. Unmatched junction bases numbered 8, after V lost 0 bases and J lost 3 bases. The CDR3 runs 17 residues.

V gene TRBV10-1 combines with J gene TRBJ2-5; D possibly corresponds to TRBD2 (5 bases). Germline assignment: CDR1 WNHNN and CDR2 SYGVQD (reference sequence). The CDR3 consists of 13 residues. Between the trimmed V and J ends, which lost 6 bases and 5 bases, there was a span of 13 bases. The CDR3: CASRRGKAETQYF. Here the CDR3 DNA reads TGCGCCAGCAGGAGAGGGAAAGCGGAGACCCAGTACTTC.

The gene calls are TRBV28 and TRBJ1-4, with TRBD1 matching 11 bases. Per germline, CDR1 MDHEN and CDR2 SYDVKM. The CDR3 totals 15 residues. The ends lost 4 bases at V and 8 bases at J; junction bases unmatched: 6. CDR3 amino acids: CASSSRTGGAEKLFF. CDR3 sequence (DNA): TGTGCCAGCAGTTCCCGGACAGGGGGCGCGGAAAAACTGTTTTTT.

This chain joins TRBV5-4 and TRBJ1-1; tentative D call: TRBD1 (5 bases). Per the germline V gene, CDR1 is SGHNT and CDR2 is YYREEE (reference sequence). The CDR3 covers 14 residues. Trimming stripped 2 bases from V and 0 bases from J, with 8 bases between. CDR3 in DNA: TGTGCCAGCAGCTTCAACAGGTTGAACACTGAAGCTTTCTTT. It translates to CASSFNRLNTEAFF.

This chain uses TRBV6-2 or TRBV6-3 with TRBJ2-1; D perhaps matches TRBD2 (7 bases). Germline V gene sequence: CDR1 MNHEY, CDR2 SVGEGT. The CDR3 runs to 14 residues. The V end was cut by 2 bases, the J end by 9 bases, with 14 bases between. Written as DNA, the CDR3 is TGTGCCAGCAGTTACAATCGGGGGGCTATTGAGCAGTTCTTC. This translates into CASSYNRGAIEQFF.

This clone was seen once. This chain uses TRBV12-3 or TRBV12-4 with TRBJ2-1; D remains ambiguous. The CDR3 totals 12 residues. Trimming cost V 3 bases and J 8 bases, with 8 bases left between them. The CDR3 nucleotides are TGTGCCAGCAGTTTTAATCGGGATGAGCAGTTCTTC. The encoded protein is CASSFNRDEQFF.

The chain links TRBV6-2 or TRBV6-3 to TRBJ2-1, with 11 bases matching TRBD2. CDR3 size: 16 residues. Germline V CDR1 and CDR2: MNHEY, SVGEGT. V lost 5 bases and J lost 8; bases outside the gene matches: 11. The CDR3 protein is CASSDRTSGLVDEQFF. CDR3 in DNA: TGTGCCAGCAGTGACCGGACTAGCGGGTTGGTTGATGAGCAGTTCTTC.

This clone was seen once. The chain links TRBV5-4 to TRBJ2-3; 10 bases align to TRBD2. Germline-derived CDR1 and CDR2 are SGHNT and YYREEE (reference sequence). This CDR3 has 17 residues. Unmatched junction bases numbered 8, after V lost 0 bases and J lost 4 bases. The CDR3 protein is CASSLDRAGGHADTQYF. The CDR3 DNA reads TGTGCCAGCAGCTTGGATAGAGCGGGAGGGCATGCAGATACGCAGTATTTT.

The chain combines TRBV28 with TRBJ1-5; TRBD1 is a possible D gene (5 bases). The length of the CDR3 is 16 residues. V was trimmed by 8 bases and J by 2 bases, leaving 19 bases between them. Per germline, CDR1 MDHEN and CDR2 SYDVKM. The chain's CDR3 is CASHDPGFYGNQPQHF. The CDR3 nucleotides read TGTGCCAGCCACGATCCAGGGTTTTACGGCAATCAGCCCCAGCATTTT.

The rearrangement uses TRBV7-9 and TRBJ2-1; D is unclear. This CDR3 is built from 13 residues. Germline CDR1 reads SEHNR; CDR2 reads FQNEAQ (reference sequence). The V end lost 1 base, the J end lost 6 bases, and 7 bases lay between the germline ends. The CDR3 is CASSLDLLNEQFF. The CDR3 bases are TGTGCCAGCAGCTTAGACCTACTCAATGAGCAGTTCTTC.

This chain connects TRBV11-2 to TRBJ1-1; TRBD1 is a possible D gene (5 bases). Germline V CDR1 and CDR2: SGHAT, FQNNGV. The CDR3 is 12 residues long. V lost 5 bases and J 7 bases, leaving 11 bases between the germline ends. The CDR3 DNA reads TGTGCCAGCAGCAGGGGAGCGGGTGAAGCTTTCTTT. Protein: CASSRGAGEAFF.

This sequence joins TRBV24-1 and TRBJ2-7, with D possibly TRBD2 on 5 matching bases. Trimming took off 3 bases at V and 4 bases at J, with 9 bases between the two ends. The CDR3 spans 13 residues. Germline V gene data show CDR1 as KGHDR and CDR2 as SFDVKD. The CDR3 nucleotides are TGTGCCACCAGTGATCCGGGGTTTTACGAGCAGTACTTC. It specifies CATSDPGFYEQYF.

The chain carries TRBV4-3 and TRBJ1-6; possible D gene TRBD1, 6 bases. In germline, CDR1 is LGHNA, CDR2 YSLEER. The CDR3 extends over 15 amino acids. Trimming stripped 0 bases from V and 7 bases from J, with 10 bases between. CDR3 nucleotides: TGCGCCAGCAGCCAAGAGGGGGCATTGAATTCACCCCTCCACTTT. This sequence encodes CASSQEGALNSPLHF.

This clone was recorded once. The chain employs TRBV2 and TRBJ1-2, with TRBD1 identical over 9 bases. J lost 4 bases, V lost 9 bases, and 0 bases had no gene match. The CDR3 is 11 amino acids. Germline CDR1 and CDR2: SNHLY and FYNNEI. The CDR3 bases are TGTGCCAGGGGACAGGGCTATGGCTACACCTTC. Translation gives CARGQGYGYTF.

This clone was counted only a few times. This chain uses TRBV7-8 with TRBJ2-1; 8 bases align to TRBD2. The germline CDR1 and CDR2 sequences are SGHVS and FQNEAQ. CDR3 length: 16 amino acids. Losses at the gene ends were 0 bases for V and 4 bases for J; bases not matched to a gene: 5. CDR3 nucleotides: TGTGCCAGCAGCTTAGCGGGCGGGAGGTGGTACAATGAGCAGTTCTTC. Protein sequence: CASSLAGGRWYNEQFF. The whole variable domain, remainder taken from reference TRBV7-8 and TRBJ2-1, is GAGVSQSPRYKVAKRGQDVALRCDPISGHVSLFWYQQALGQGPEFLTYFQNEAQLDKSGLPSDRFFAERPEGSVSTLKIQRTQQEDSAVYLCASSLAGGRWYNEQFFGPGTRLTVL.